This T cell receptor (beta chain) was found in a study of T cells after yellow fever vaccination. Study findings and constraints: It was a weaker secondary response, yet one that peaked faster, at day 5 versus 15.

A single record per CDR3 protein comes from TCRdb applying MiXCR to the 5' RACE reads. Of about 170,000 distinct CDR3 sequences listed, approximately 6.2% are singletons. This clonotype has a count of ten or more. Its target is unknown. The CDR3 contains 18 residues. The sequence derives from a man aged 18 to 30 who received the YFV17D yellow fever vaccine. The chain has TRBV21-1 and TRBJ2-2; the table's TRBD1 call for D was not verified on the DNA. TRBV21-1 is classified as a pseudogene. Sequenced material: CD4+ T cells sorted from PBMCs, taken on the day of the first yellow fever vaccination. The CDR3 here is CASSRRGRDKTNTGELFF. The DNA of the CDR3 is TGTGCCAGCAGCCGCCGCGGTCGGGACAAAACGAACACCGGGGAGCTGTTTTTT.